The present T cell receptor beta chain was sequenced within a study of shared clonotypes between healthy human individuals. CDR3 length: 13 residues. The germline CDR1 and CDR2 sequences are MNHEY and SMNVEV (reference sequence). V was shortened by 5 bases and J by 3 bases, with 11 bases between the two germline ends. This clone turned up a few times. What it binds is not known. It was at deep level that the assay was run. Replicate PCRs for sorted subsets used 200 ng DNA; this equaled 30,000 to 35,000 T cell genomes. Assay: immunoSEQ multiplex PCR; the TCRdb copy retains only in-frame clones and omits some. The repertoire holds hundreds of thousands of clones, with around 93% as singletons. The naive CD8 population came from CD45RO-negative cells selected for CCR7, without terminally differentiated effector memory CD45RA+ cells. Notes on the study in general: Incomplete sequencing of sorted subsets was indicated by rarefaction despite large depth.

The sample was naive CD8+ T cells sorted from blood. The receptor comes from a man under 40 in good health. The chain employs TRBV27 and TRBJ2-7; D unclear. Here the CDR3 reads CASSPPGRYEQYF. The DNA for the CDR3 is TGTGCCAGCAGTCCACCGGGTCGCTACGAGCAGTACTTC.